This T cell receptor beta chain was captured in a study of identical twins. In TCRdb, the 5' RACE reads were re-called with MiXCR into one record per CDR3 protein. The profile covers 550,000 to 700,000 distinct CDR3 sequences, with 9.6% appearing a single time and roughly 3% taken by the ten largest. This clonotype has just a few counts. Its antigen remains unidentified. Study-wide points: The authors drew conclusions from cross-sectional statistical analysis rather than following the same donors.

CDR3 size: 16 residues. V lost 1 base to trimming and J lost 4 bases, with 16 bases between them. From germline, CDR1 is SGHAT and CDR2 FQNNGV. This sample also belongs to another study, concerning yellow fever vaccine responses in identical twins.

Sequencing used PBMCs. The rearrangement links TRBV11-2 to TRBJ2-5; D might be TRBD1 (5 bases). This clonotype was obtained from a woman younger than 30 in good health. The CDR3 DNA follows: TGTGCCAGCAGCTTAGGACAGCCAGGGCCCCTAGAGACCCAGTACTTC. It encodes CASSLGQPGPLETQYF.